This T cell receptor beta chain was profiled in a study of blood T cell repertoires in COVID-19. Method: immunoSEQ multiplex PCR; TCRdb's copy keeps in-frame clones and lacks some. Of about 480,000 clones in the sample, 88% were seen once. CDR3 length: 15 residues. The trim removed 5 bases at V and 7 bases at J, leaving 10 bases unmatched. Germline CDR1 is SGHDT and CDR2 is YYEEEE. Input material: PBMCs or T cells enriched from blood (not recorded which). The source is a woman aged 40 to 50 who had recovered from COVID-19. This chain links TRBV5-6 with TRBJ2-3; 10 nucleotides agree with TRBD1. The CDR3 sequence is CASSFGTGVFNTQYF. CDR3 nucleotides: TGTGCCAGCAGTTTCGGGACAGGGGTTTTCAATACGCAGTATTTT.